The TCR beta chain described here comes from a study of T cell repertoires in cytomegalovirus infection (dated by TCRdb to the late 2010s). Study-wide context: Recently identified HLA-C-restricted CMV epitopes, whose presentation resists viral immunomodulation, were targeted by peptide stimulations together with well-studied HLA-B-restricted epitopes. Donor HLA type was relevant to the analysis, because carriage of CMV infection together with the matching HLA type was indicated by public TCR beta signatures.

Study-wide findings and limitations: Carriers of CMV infection plus the relevant HLA type were discriminated by the cumulative frequency of public TCR beta family members in the study cohort and in an independent approximately 350-donor cohort. In the ex vivo response, HLA-C-restricted CMV-specific TCR beta clonotypes were dominant, and in two of eight donors the single most frequent clonotype came from this HLA-C-restricted group.

The label giving this sample's treatment or condition can be read as: in vitro stimulation with specific CMV peptide epitopes to enrich CMV-specific T cells. In its sample, this clonotype was seen a few times. The target of this receptor is not known. Within one base of it there is no much larger clone, and no base qualities were kept. Sequencing was performed on an Illumina HiSeq 1500. TCRdb passed the public sequencing reads through fastp at Q25 and MiXCR, retaining productive beta sequences. Every entry covers one CDR3 protein and lists the most common genes and DNA from its rows. Present in this sample are about 78,000 distinct CDR3 sequences, roughly 40% of which were seen just once. The ten top clones hold 85% to 95% of the sample. CDR1 SGHVS and CDR2 FNYEAQ were looked up in the germline V gene. The V and J ends are trimmed by 3 bases and 6 bases, leaving 9 bases between them. CDR3 length: 13 amino acids, cysteine to phenylalanine. Just CDR3 DNA is preserved here, 39 bases in frame from base 1.

The sequence was collected from a human donor in good health (CMV status not recorded). Some clones in this sample may be carry-over from other donors' samples. Here the sequenced sample was CD8+ T cells from cultured PBMCs, taken from culture after CMV antigen stimulation. Rearrangement joined TRBV7-6 to TRBJ2-1; the D region possibly corresponds to TRBD2 (6 bases align). The CDR3 sequence is CASSFGTLNEQFF. The DNA reads TGTGCCAGCAGCTTCGGGACTCTCAATGAGCAGTTCTTC.